The table lists the clone carrying this T cell receptor delta chain with a few counts. No antigen is known for it. Translating this DNA gives a protein that differs at residue 6 from the TCRdb one, which belongs to a much larger clone; a read error is likely, and the protein shown is this translation. The V segment lost 3 bases and the J segment 4 bases; nucleotides outside the gene matches: 26. The CDR3 length is 21 residues. In germline, CDR1 is TSWWSYY, CDR2 QGS. This specimen comes from a study of γδ T cells in repeated Plasmodium falciparum infection. For the study at large: Over about 640 days, donors received four mosquito-bite P. falciparum NF54 infections. General study findings and limits: Vgamma9/Vdelta2+ repertoires stayed stably polyclonal over time and infection. In Vdelta2-negative, largely Vdelta1+, gammadelta repertoires, repeated controlled infections appeared to drive clonal selection waves.

Flow sorting of PBMC yielded separate Vgamma9/Vdelta2+ and Vdelta2-negative gammadelta T cell populations for bulk repertoire analysis. Both TRG and TRD chains were sequenced from each sorted sample. TCRdb reprocessed the multiplex PCR reads through CATT. The sample shows roughly 50,000 delta-chain clones, roughly 1.5% of them seen only once. This clonotype was sampled from a pool of human donors (malaria-infected and uninfected, not separated). The source material was gamma-delta T cells from blood. The gene calls are TRDV1 and TRDJ1, with 7 bases that match TRDD2. Matching the DNA to germline supplied the J gene, which TCRdb does not give. The CDR3 loop is CALGDPTFLPIPIHRYDKLIF. CDR3 DNA sequence: TGTGCTCTTGGGGACCCTACCTTCCTCCCAATACCTATCCACCGCTACGATAAACTCATCTTT.